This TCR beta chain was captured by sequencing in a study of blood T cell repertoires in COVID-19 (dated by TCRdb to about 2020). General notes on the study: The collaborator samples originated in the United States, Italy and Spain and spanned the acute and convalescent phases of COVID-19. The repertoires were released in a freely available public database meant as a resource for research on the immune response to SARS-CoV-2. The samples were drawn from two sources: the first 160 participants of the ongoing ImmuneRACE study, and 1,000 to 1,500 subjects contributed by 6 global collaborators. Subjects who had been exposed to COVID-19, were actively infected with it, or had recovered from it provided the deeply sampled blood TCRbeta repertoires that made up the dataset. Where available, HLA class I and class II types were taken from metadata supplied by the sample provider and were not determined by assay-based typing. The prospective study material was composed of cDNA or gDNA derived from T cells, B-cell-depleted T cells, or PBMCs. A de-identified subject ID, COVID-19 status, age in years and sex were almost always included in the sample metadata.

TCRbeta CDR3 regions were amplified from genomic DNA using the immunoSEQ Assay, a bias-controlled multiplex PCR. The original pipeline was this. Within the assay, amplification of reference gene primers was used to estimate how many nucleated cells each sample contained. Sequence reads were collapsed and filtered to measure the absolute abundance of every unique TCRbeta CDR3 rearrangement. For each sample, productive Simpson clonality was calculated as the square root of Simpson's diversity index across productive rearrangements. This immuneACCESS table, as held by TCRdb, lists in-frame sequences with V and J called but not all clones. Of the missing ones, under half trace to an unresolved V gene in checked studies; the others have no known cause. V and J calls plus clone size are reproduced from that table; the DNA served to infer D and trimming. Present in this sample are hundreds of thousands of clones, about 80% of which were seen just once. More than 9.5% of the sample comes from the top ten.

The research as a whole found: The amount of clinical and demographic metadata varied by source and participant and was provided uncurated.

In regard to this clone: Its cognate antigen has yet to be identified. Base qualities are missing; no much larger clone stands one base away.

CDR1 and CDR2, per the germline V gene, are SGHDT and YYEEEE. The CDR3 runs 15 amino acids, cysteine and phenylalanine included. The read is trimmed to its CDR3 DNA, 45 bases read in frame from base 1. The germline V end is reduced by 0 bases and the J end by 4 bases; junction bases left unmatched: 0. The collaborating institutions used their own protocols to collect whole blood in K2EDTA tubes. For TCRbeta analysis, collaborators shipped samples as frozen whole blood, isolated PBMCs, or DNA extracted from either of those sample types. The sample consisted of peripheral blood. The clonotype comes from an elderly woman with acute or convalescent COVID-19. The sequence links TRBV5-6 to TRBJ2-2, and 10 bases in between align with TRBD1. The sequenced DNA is TGTGCCAGCAGCTTGGGGACAGGGGGCACCGGGGAGCTGTTTTTT. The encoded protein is CASSLGTGGTGELFF.